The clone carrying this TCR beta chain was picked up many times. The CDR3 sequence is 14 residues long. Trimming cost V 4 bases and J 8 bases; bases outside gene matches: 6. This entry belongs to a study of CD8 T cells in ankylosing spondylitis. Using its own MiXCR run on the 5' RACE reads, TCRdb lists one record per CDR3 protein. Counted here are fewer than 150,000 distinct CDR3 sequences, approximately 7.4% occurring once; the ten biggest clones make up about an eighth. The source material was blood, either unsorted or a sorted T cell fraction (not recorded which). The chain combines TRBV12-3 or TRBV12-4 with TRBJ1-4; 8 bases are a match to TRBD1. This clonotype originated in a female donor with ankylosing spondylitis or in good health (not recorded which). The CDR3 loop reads CASSSTGGEEKLFF. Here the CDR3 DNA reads TGTGCCAGCAGTTCCACAGGGGGTGAAGAAAAACTGTTTTTT.